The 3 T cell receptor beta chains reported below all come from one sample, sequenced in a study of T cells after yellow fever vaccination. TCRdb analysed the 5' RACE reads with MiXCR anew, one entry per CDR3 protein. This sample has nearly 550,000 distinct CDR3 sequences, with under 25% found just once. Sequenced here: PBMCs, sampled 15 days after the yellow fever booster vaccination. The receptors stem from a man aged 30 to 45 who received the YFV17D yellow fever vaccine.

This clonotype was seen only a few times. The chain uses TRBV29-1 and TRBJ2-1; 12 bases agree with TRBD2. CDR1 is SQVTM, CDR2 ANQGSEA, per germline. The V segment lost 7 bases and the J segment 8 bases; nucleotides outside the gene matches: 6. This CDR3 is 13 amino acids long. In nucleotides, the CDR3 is TGCAGCGCGACTAGCGGGAGTTTCGATGAGCAGTTCTTC. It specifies CSATSGSFDEQFF.

The CDR3 region has the DNA TGTGCCAGCAGCTTAGGTCATAGCTCCTACAATGAGCAGTTCTTC. Its translation: CASSLGHSSYNEQFF. V usage is TRBV11-2 and J usage is TRBJ2-1; no clear D gene. The V end was cut by 1 base, the J end by 0 bases, with 7 bases between. CDR1 SGHAT and CDR2 FQNNGV come from the germline V gene. The CDR3 runs 15 residues.

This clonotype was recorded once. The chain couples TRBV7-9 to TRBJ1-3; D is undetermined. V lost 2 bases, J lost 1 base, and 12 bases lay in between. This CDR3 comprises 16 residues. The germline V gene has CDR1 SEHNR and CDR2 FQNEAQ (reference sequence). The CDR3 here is CASSLMAWASGNTIYF. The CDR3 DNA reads TGTGCCAGCAGCTTAATGGCTTGGGCTTCTGGAAACACCATATATTTT.